This T cell receptor (beta chain) stems from a study of blood T cells in healthy people across ages. The study's findings and limits: The fall in TCR beta diversity per million T cells was roughly linear with age. Percentage of naive T cells showed a strong correlation with TCR beta diversity.

Every sample yielded at least 6.5 million isolated PBMCs. The CDR3 covers 15 residues. Primed by a sample-barcoded 5' primer and a J-beta primer mix, a second PCR proceeded for about 6 to 12 cycles. Through a template-switch adaptor with 12 random nucleotides, each cDNA molecule received a tag. One entry per CDR3 protein, called by TCRdb with MiXCR from the 5' RACE reads. The sample includes approximately 810,000 distinct CDR3 sequences, more than 25% of them seen just once. This clonotype has just one count. Antigen specificity is unknown. At one end the junction does not follow the germline gene, possibly because of a read error.

Sequenced sample: blood. J is TRBJ2-1 and V is TRBV12-3 or TRBV12-4; the D call may be TRBD1 or TRBD2 (6 bases each). The sequence was collected from a woman of 80 years or more in good health. The CDR3 protein is CAGSLVGGPYNEQFF. As DNA, the CDR3 is TGTGCCGGCAGTTTAGTAGGGGGGCCCTACAATGAGCAGTTCTTC.